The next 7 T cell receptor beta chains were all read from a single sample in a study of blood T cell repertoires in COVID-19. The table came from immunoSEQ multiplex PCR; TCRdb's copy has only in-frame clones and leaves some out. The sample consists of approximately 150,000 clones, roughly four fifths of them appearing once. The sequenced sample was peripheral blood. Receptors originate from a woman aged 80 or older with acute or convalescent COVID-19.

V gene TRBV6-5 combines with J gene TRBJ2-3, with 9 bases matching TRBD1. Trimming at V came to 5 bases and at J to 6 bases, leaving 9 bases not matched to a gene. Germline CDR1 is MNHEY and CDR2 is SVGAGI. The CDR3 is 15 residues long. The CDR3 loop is CASSPGTGRFDTQYF. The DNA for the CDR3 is TGTGCCAGCAGTCCCGGGACAGGGAGATTCGATACGCAGTATTTT.

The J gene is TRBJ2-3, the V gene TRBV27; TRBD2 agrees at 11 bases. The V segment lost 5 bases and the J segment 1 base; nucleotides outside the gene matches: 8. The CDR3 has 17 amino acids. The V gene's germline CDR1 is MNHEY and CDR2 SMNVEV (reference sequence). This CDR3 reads CASSQNSGGAGTDTQYF. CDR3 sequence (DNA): TGTGCCAGCAGTCAAAATAGCGGGGGGGCGGGCACAGATACGCAGTATTTT.

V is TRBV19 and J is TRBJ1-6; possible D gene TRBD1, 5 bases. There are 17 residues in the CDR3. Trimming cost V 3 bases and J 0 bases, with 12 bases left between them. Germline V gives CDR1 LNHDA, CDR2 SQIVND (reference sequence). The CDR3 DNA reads TGTGCCAGTAGTATTTTGGGACTAAGCTCCTATAATTCACCCCTCCACTTT. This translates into CASSILGLSSYNSPLHF.

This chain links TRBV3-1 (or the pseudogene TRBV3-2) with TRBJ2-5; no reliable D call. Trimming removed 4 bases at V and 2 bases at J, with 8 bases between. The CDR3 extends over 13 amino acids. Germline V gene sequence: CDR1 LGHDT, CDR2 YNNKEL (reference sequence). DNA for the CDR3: TGTGCCAGCAGCCCTAGGCGGCAAGAGACCCAGTACTTC. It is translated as CASSPRRQETQYF.

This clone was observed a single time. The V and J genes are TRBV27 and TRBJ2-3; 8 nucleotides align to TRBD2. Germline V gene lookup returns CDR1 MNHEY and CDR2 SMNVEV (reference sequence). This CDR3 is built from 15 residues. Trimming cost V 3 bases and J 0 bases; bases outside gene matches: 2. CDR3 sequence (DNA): TGTGCCAGCAGTTTCGGGGGGGGTAGCACAGATACGCAGTATTTT. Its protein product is CASSFGGGSTDTQYF.

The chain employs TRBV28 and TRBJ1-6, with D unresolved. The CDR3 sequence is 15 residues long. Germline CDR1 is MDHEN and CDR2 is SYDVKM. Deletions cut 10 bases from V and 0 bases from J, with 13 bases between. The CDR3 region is CAIRPTSSYNSPLHF. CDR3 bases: TGTGCCATACGCCCGACTAGCTCCTATAATTCACCCCTCCACTTT.

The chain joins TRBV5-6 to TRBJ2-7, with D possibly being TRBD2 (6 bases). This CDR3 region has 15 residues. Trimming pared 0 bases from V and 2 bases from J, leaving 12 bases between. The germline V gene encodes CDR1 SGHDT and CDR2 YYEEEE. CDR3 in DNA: TGTGCCAGCAGCTTGGGGGACTCCATAACCTACGAGCAGTACTTC. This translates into CASSLGDSITYEQYF.